These 8 T cell receptor beta chains originate from one sample sequenced in a study of OX40 agonist ivuxolimab in advanced cancers. The data were produced by immunoSEQ multiplex PCR, yet TCRdb's version contains in-frame clones alone and is incomplete. Here the sample spans 65,000 to 95,000 clones, about 80% being singletons. Sample: CD4+ or CD8+ T cells sorted from blood, taken in a trial of the OX40 agonist ivuxolimab. The receptors were sampled from an adult with an advanced solid tumor such as melanoma, head and neck, liver or kidney cancer.

The chain carries TRBV10-3 and TRBJ2-7; D gene uncertain. The CDR3 is 12 residues long. Germline assignment: CDR1 ENHRY and CDR2 SYGVKD. V dropped 3 bases and J dropped 5 bases, with 8 bases sitting between them. Here the CDR3 reads CAISEARNEQYF. The CDR3 nucleotides are TGTGCCATCAGTGAAGCAAGGAACGAGCAGTACTTC.

This chain joins TRBV30 and TRBJ1-5; 7 bases map to TRBD1. The CDR3 has 15 amino acids. Trimming cost V 0 bases and J 5 bases; bases outside gene matches: 7. CDR1 is GTSNPN and CDR2 is SVGIG in the germline V gene (reference sequence). CDR3 sequence reads: CAWSVGGGPHQPQHF. The CDR3 region has the DNA TGTGCCTGGAGTGTTGGAGGGGGCCCCCATCAGCCCCAGCATTTT.

V gene TRBV28 combines with J gene TRBJ2-7; 11 nucleotides match TRBD2. V was pared by 6 bases and J by 4 bases, with 5 bases of the junction left unmatched. The CDR3 is made up of 14 amino acids. CDR1 and CDR2 from the germline V gene are MDHEN and SYDVKM. In DNA form, the CDR3 reads TGTGCCAGCAGGTTCACTAGCGGGAGTTACGAGCAGTACTTC. It specifies CASRFTSGSYEQYF.

This sequence joins TRBV7-9 and TRBJ2-1, with 10 positions matching TRBD1. Germline CDR1 is SEHNR and CDR2 is FQNEAQ (reference sequence). The CDR3 length is 18 residues. Trimming at V came to 5 bases and at J to 0 bases, leaving 10 bases not matched to a gene. DNA of the CDR3: TGTGCCAGCAGCCTTTCCGGGACAGGGGTGAGCTCCTACAATGAGCAGTTCTTC. Translation gives CASSLSGTGVSSYNEQFF.

The chain uses TRBV7-2 and TRBJ2-7; possible D gene TRBD2, 5 bases. The CDR3 sequence is 13 residues long. Trimming took off 4 bases at V and 5 bases at J, with 12 bases between the two ends. The germline V gene encodes CDR1 SGHTA and CDR2 FQGNSA. This chain's CDR3 is CASSWRFIDEQYF. For the CDR3, the DNA is TGTGCCAGCAGCTGGAGGTTTATCGACGAGCAGTACTTC.

The rearrangement links TRBV6-1 to TRBJ2-5; 7 bases are a match to TRBD1. CDR1 and CDR2 (germline): MNHNS, SASEGT. The CDR3 runs 13 residues. Trimming cost V 11 bases and J 3 bases; bases outside gene matches: 9. CDR3 amino acids: CAGASDRKETQYF. Here the CDR3 DNA reads TGTGCCGGGGCGTCGGACAGGAAAGAGACCCAGTACTTC.

This chain uses TRBV7-9 with TRBJ1-1, with a weak D call TRBD1 (6 bases). The V gene lost 2 bases and the J gene lost 8 bases, with 9 bases spanning the gap. The germline CDR1 and CDR2 sequences are SEHNR and FQNEAQ (reference sequence). The CDR3 sequence is 12 residues long. The CDR3 DNA is TGTGCCAGCAGCTTATCGGGGGGCGAAGCTTTCTTT. Amino acid sequence: CASSLSGGEAFF.

The chain combines TRBV7-2 with TRBJ2-2, with a weak D call TRBD1 (6 bases). Germline lookup yields CDR1 SGHTA and CDR2 FQGNSA. Trimming pared 2 bases from V and 1 base from J, leaving 14 bases between. The CDR3 is 17 residues long. The chain's CDR3 is CASSLQGQNMNTGELFF. For the CDR3, the DNA is TGTGCCAGCAGCTTACAAGGACAGAATATGAACACCGGGGAGCTGTTTTTT.